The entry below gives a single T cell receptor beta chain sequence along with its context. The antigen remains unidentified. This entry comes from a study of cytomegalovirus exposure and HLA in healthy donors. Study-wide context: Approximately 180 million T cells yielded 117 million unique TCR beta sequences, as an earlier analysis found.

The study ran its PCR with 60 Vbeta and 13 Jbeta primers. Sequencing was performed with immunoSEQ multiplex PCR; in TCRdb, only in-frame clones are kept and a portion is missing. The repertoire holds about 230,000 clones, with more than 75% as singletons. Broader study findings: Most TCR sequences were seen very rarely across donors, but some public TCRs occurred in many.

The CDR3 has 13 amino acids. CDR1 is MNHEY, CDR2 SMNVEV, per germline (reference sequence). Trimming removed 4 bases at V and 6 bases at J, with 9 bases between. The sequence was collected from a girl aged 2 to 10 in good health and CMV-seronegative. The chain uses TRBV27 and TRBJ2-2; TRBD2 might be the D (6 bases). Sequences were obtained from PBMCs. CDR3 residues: CASSYGGAGELFF. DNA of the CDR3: TGTGCCAGCAGTTATGGAGGGGCCGGGGAGCTGTTTTTT.